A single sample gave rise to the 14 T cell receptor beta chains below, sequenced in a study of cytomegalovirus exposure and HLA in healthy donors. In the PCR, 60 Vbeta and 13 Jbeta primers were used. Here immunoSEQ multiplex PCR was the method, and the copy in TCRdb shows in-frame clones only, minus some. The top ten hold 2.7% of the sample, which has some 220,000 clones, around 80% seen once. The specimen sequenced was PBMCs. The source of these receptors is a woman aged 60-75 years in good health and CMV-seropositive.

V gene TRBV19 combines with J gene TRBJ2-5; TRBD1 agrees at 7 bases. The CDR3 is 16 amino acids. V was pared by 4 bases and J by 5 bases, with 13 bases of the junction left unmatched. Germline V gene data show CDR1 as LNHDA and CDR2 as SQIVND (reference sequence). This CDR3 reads CASSSRTQGFEETQYF. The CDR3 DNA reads TGTGCCAGTAGTAGCCGAACACAGGGGTTTGAGGAGACCCAGTACTTC.

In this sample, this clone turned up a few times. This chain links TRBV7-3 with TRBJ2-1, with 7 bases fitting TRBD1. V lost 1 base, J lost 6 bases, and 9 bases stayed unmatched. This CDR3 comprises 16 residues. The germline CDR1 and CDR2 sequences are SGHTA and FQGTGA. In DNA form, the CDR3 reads TGTGCCAGCAGCTTAAACAGGGGTTACGGGACCAATGAGCAGTTCTTC. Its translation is CASSLNRGYGTNEQFF.

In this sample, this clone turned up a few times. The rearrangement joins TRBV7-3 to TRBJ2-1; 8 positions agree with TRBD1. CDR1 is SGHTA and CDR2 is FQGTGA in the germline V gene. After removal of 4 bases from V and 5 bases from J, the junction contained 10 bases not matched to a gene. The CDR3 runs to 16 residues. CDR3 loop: CASSSASGGRNNEQFF. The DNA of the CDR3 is TGTGCCAGCAGCTCAGCGTCAGGGGGCCGTAACAATGAGCAGTTCTTC. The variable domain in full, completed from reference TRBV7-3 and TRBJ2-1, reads GAGVSQTPSNKVTEKGKYVELRCDPISGHTALYWYRQSLGQGPEFLIYFQGTGAADDSGLPNDRFFAVRPEGSVSTLKIQRTERGDSAVYLCASSSASGGRNNEQFFGPGTRLTVL.

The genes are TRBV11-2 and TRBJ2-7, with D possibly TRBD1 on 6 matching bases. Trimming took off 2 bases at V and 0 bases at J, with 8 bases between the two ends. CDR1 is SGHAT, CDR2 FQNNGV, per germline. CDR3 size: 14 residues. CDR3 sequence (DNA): TGTGCCAGCAGCTTAACAGGGAACTCCTACGAGCAGTACTTC. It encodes CASSLTGNSYEQYF. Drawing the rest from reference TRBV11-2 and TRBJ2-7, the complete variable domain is EAGVAQSPRYKIIEKRQSVAFWCNPISGHATLYWYQQILGQGPKLLIQFQNNGVVDDSQLPKDRFSAERLKGVDSTLKIQPAKLEDSAVYLCASSLTGNSYEQYFGPGTRLTVT.

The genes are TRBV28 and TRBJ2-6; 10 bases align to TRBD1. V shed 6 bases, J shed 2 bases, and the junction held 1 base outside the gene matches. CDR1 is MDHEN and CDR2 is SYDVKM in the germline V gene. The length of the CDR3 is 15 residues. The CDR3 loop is CASSGTGAGANVLTF. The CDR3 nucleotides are TGTGCCAGCAGCGGGACAGGGGCTGGGGCCAACGTCCTGACTTTC.

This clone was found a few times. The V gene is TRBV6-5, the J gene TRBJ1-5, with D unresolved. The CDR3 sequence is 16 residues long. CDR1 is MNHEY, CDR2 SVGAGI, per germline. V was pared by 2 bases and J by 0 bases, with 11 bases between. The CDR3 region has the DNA TGTGCCAGCAGTTACGATGGAGGAAATAGCAATCAGCCCCAGCATTTT. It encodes CASSYDGGNSNQPQHF.

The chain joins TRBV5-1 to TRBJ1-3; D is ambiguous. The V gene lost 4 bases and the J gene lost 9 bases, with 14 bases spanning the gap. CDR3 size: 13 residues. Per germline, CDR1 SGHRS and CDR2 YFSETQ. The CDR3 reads CASSEPPGSTIYF. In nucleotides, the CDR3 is TGCGCCAGCAGCGAACCCCCAGGATCCACCATATATTTT.

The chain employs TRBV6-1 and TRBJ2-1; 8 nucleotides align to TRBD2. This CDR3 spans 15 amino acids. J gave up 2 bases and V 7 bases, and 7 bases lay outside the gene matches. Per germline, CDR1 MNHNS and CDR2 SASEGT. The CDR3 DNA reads TGTGCCAGCAATCAAGACGGGAGGGCCTACAATGAGCAGTTCTTC. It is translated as CASNQDGRAYNEQFF.

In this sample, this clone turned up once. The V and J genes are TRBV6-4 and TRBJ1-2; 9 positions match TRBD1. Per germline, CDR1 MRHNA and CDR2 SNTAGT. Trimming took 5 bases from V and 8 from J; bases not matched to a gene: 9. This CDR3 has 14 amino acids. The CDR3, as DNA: TGTGCCAGCAGTTCCCCGGACAGGGGCGGCGGCTACACCTTC. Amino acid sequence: CASSSPDRGGGYTF.

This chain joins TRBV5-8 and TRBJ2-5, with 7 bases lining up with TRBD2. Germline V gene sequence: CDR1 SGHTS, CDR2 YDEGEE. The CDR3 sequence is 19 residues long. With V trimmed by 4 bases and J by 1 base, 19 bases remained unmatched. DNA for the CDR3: TGTGCCAGCAGCGTGTTTTCGGGACTTTCTAGCGGCCCCCAAGAGACCCAGTACTTC. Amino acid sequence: CASSVFSGLSSGPQETQYF. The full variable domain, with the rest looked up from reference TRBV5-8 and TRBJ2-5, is EAGVTQSPTHLIKTRGQQATLRCSPISGHTSVYWYQQALGLGLQFLLWYDEGEERNRGNFPPRFSGRQFPNYSSELNVNALELEDSALYLCASSVFSGLSSGPQETQYFGPGTRLLVL.

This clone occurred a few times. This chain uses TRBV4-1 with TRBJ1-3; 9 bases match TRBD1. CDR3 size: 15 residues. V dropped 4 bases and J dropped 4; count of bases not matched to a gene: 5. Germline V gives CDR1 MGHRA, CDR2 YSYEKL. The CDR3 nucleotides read TGCGCCAGCAGCCGGAGACAGGGGGAAGGAAACACCATATATTTT. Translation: CASSRRQGEGNTIYF.

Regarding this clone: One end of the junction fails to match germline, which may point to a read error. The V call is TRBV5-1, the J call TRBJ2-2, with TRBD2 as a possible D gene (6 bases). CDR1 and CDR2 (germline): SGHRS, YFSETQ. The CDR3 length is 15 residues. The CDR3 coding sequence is TGCGCCAGCAGCTTGGCGGGGGATGGGTCCGGGGAGCTGCTTTTT. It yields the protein CASSLAGDGSGELLF.

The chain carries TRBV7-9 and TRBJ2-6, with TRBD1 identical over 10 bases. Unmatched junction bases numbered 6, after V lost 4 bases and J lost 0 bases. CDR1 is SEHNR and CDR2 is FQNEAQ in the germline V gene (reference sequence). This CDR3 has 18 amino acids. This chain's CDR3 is CASSWGTGDSSGANVLTF. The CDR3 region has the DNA TGTGCCAGCAGCTGGGGGACAGGGGACAGCTCTGGGGCCAACGTCCTGACTTTC.

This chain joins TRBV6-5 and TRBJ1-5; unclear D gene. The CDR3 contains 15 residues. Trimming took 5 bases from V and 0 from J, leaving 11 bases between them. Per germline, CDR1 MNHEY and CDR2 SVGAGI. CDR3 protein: CASSGSSYSNQPQHF. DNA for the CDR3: TGTGCCAGCAGTGGTTCTTCCTATAGCAATCAGCCCCAGCATTTT.